The T cell receptor (beta chain) under discussion was sequenced for a study of identifying expanded T cells in peripheral blood. Using immunoSEQ multiplex PCR, the repertoire was profiled, and TCRdb retains in-frame clones only, with some absent. This table holds some 120,000 clones, about 80% found once. With 0 bases removed from V and 0 bases from J, the gap between germline ends came to 12 bases. The CDR3 runs to 16 residues. Germline CDR1 is SNHLY and CDR2 is FYNNEI. Points on this clone: Its target is unknown.

During the collection period, no donor immune events like infections were recorded. Regarding the study as a whole: Technical replicates showed about 1.1 changed clones; about 2 weeks roughly 18; four weeks 19. Variance in clone template counts between roughly two-week samples significantly increased with total template count across all healthy donors.

The sequenced sample consisted of blood. This TCR was sampled from a person between 18 and 69 years old in good health. V usage is TRBV2 and J usage is TRBJ2-7; no firm D call. CDR3 amino acids: CASSEAPDSNSYEQYF. The DNA of the CDR3 is TGTGCCAGCAGTGAAGCCCCGGATTCGAACTCCTACGAGCAGTACTTC. Full variable domain (remainder filled in from reference TRBV2 and TRBJ2-7): EPEVTQTPSHQVTQMGQEVILRCVPISNHLYFYWYRQILGQKVEFLVSFYNNEISEKSEIFDDQFSVERPDGSNFTLKIRSTKLEDSAMYFCASSEAPDSNSYEQYFGPGTRLTVT.